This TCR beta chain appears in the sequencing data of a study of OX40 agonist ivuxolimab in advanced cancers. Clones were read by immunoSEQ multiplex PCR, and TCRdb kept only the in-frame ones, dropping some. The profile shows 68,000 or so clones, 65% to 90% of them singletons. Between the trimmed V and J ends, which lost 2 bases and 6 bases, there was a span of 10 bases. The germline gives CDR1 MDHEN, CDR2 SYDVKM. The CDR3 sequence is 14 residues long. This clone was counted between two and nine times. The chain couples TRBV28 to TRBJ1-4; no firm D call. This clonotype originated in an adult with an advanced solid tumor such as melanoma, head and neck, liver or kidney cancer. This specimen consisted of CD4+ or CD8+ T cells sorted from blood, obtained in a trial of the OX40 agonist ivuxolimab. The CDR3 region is CASSLGSDHEKLFF. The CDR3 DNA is TGTGCCAGCAGTTTAGGTAGTGACCATGAAAAACTGTTTTTT.